The 23 T cell receptor beta chains listed next were all sequenced from one sample in a study of blood T cell repertoires in COVID-19. Sequencing was performed with immunoSEQ multiplex PCR; in TCRdb, only in-frame clones are kept and a portion is missing. Among tens of thousands of clones listed, about 88% were seen once. The sequenced material came from peripheral blood. The receptor set was obtained from a man aged 55 to 70 with acute or convalescent COVID-19.

The chain uses TRBV14 and TRBJ1-1, with D maybe TRBD1 (5 bases). In germline, CDR1 is SGHDN, CDR2 FVKESK. The V and J ends lost 5 bases and 5 bases respectively, with 12 bases between them. CDR3 length: 13 residues. CDR3 sequence (DNA): TGTGCCAGCAGCTTTTCCCGGGGGACTGAAGCTTTCTTT. Encoded protein: CASSFSRGTEAFF.

The V and J genes are TRBV5-8 and TRBJ1-6; D ambiguous. Germline V lookup: CDR1 SGHTS, CDR2 YDEGEE. V lost 7 bases, J lost 0 bases, and 8 bases lay in between. The length of the CDR3 is 14 residues. CDR3 bases: TGTGCCAGCTTAGTCACCTCCTATAATTCACCCCTCCACTTT. Its translation is CASLVTSYNSPLHF.

V is TRBV14 and J is TRBJ2-5, with D unresolved. Trimming took off 1 base at V and 7 bases at J, with 10 bases between the two ends. Germline V gives CDR1 SGHDN, CDR2 FVKESK. The CDR3 has 13 amino acids. CDR3 in amino acids: CASSQVAAGTQYF. In DNA form, the CDR3 reads TGTGCCAGCAGCCAAGTGGCGGCTGGGACCCAGTACTTC.

V is TRBV10-2 and J is TRBJ1-3; 8 nucleotides line up with TRBD1. Germline V CDR1 and CDR2: WSHSY, SAAADI. Germline trimming cut 6 bases from V and 6 bases from J; bases unmatched to any gene: 4. The CDR3 covers 13 residues. This CDR3 is CASSGQGANTIYF. The CDR3 nucleotides are TGCGCCAGCAGCGGGCAGGGGGCAAACACCATATATTTT.

The CDR3 is CASSPGQGGVLAKNIQYF. The DNA for the CDR3 is TGTGCCAGCAGCCCTGGACAGGGGGGGGTGCTGGCCAAAAACATTCAGTACTTC. This rearrangement joins TRBV13 to TRBJ2-4, with 10 bases aligning to TRBD1. V was pared by 5 bases and J by 1 base, with 11 bases of the junction left unmatched. The CDR3 is made up of 18 amino acids. CDR1 is PRHDT and CDR2 is FYEKMQ in the germline V gene (reference sequence).

The chain couples TRBV11-3 to TRBJ1-3, with TRBD1 matching over 7 bases. The V and J ends lost 5 bases and 0 bases, in that order; junction bases with no gene match: 7. This CDR3 is built from 16 residues. The germline V gene encodes CDR1 SGHNT and CDR2 YENEEA. CDR3 protein: CASSQRTGPSGNTIYF. The CDR3 bases are TGTGCCAGCAGCCAAAGGACAGGTCCCTCTGGAAACACCATATATTTT.

J is TRBJ1-1 and V is TRBV19; 7 bases are a match to TRBD1. Germline lookup yields CDR1 LNHDA and CDR2 SQIVND (reference sequence). CDR3 length: 14 residues. The junction had 13 bases not matched to a gene; V was cut back by 9 bases and J by 6 bases. CDR3 sequence reads: CASLPGTVGAEAFF. The CDR3 DNA is TGTGCCAGCCTTCCCGGGACAGTAGGCGCTGAAGCTTTCTTT. The complete variable domain, with remaining parts taken from reference TRBV19 and TRBJ1-1, reads DGGITQSPKYLFRKEGQNVTLSCEQNLNHDAMYWYRQDPGQGLRLIYYSQIVNDFQKGDIAEGYSVSREKKESFPLTVTSAQKNPTAFYLCASLPGTVGAEAFFGQGTRLTVV.

The CDR3 sequence is CASSEVTGKNQPQHF. The DNA for the CDR3 is TGTGCCAGCAGTGAAGTTACAGGGAAGAATCAGCCCCAGCATTTT. The chain carries TRBV2 and TRBJ1-5; a weak D match, TRBD1 (6 bases). Germline loops: CDR1 SNHLY, CDR2 FYNNEI. The CDR3 consists of 15 residues. Trimming cost V 1 base and J 4 bases, with 11 bases left between them.

This chain connects TRBV6-5 to TRBJ1-6, with a weak D call TRBD1 (6 bases). CDR1 and CDR2 from the germline V gene are MNHEY and SVGAGI. V gave up 4 bases and J gave up 6 bases, with 7 bases separating them. The CDR3 contains 13 residues. The CDR3 nucleotides read TGTGCCAGCAGTTCGGACAGTAATTCACCCCTCCACTTT. As protein: CASSSDSNSPLHF.

The chain couples TRBV6-5 to TRBJ1-1, with unresolved D. In germline, CDR1 is MNHEY, CDR2 SVGAGI. V was pared by 7 bases and J by 4 bases, with 13 bases between. The CDR3 sequence is 13 residues long. CDR3 amino acids: CASTPPAGTEAFF. DNA of the CDR3: TGTGCCAGCACCCCACCCGCGGGCACTGAAGCTTTCTTT.

This clone was counted between two and nine times. The chain links TRBV29-1 to TRBJ2-3, with D perhaps matching TRBD1 (6 bases). The V and J ends lost 2 bases and 7 bases respectively, with 10 bases between them. The CDR3 contains 12 residues. From germline, CDR1 is SQVTM and CDR2 ANQGSEA. The CDR3 region has the DNA TGCAGCGTTGAAAGGGGGTCGTATACGCAGTATTTT. It is translated as CSVERGSYTQYF.

The rearrangement links TRBV2 to TRBJ1-5; 9 bases fit TRBD1. V gave up 8 bases and J gave up 0 bases; unmatched junction bases: 5. The CDR3 consists of 15 residues. Germline V lookup: CDR1 SNHLY, CDR2 FYNNEI. The CDR3 loop reads CASGQGSYSNQPQHF. CDR3 DNA sequence: TGTGCCAGCGGACAGGGGTCGTATAGCAATCAGCCCCAGCATTTT.

The chain recombines TRBV7-6 with TRBJ2-3; 11 bases map to TRBD2. After removal of 2 bases from V and 5 bases from J, the junction contained 9 bases not matched to a gene. Germline V gene sequence: CDR1 SGHVS, CDR2 FNYEAQ. The CDR3 is made up of 17 amino acids. CDR3 protein: CASSLPLAGAVQDTQYF. The CDR3 DNA reads TGTGCCAGCAGCTTACCACTAGCGGGGGCCGTTCAAGATACGCAGTATTTT.

The chain couples TRBV6-5 to TRBJ1-2; D is perhaps TRBD1 (6 bases). There are 14 residues in the CDR3. The V gene lost 5 bases and the J gene lost 2 bases, with 12 bases spanning the gap. In germline, CDR1 is MNHEY, CDR2 SVGAGI. CDR3 coding DNA: TGTGCCAGCAGTCGGACAGAAGTAAACTATGGCTACACCTTC. Amino acid sequence: CASSRTEVNYGYTF.

A word on this clone: Other DNA sequences from this sample encode an identical CDR3 as well. This rearrangement joins TRBV11-3 to TRBJ2-3; tentative D call: TRBD1 (6 bases). The V gene lost 4 bases and the J gene lost 3 bases, with 8 bases spanning the gap. Germline assignment: CDR1 SGHNT and CDR2 YENEEA. The CDR3 extends over 13 amino acids. The CDR3 region is CASSSRGTDTQYF. The CDR3 DNA is TGTGCCAGCAGCTCCAGGGGTACAGATACGCAGTATTTT.

V gene TRBV5-1 combines with J gene TRBJ1-1; perhaps TRBD1 as D (5 bases). Trimming cost V 4 bases and J 0 bases, with 13 bases left between them. CDR1 SGHRS and CDR2 YFSETQ come from the germline V gene. The CDR3 totals 15 residues. The CDR3 loop reads CASSQTDIMNTEAFF. CDR3 nucleotide sequence: TGCGCCAGCAGCCAAACGGACATAATGAACACTGAAGCTTTCTTT.

V gene TRBV5-1 combines with J gene TRBJ2-7; TRBD2 matches at 7 bases. The CDR3 extends over 14 amino acids. Germline assignment: CDR1 SGHRS and CDR2 YFSETQ. Germline trimming cut 0 bases from V and 2 bases from J; bases unmatched to any gene: 2. The CDR3 region has the DNA TGCGCCAGCAGCTTGGGGGGGACTACCTACGAGCAGTACTTC. Translated, it gives CASSLGGTTYEQYF.

The V call is TRBV3-1 (or the pseudogene TRBV3-2), the J call TRBJ2-5, with D possibly matching TRBD2 (6 bases). Between the trimmed V and J ends, which lost 5 bases and 2 bases, there was a span of 12 bases. CDR1 and CDR2 (germline): LGHDT, YNNKEL (reference sequence). The CDR3 extends over 14 amino acids. CDR3 DNA: TGTGCCAGCAGCTCGGGACTGCTACAAGAGACCCAGTACTTC. This translates into CASSSGLLQETQYF.

This sequence joins TRBV3-1 (or the pseudogene TRBV3-2) and TRBJ2-5, with a possible D match to TRBD2 (6 bases). The V end was cut by 4 bases, the J end by 5 bases, with 17 bases between. In germline, CDR1 is LGHDT, CDR2 YNNKEL (reference sequence). This CDR3 contains 15 residues. CDR3 nucleotide sequence: TGTGCCAGCAGCCCGGAGGGGACGGAGGGGGAGACCCAGTACTTC. Protein sequence: CASSPEGTEGETQYF.

This clone was observed once. This rearrangement joins TRBV6-1 to TRBJ1-2; TRBD1 aligns across 8 bases. Germline V gives CDR1 MNHNS, CDR2 SASEGT. Trimming at V came to 3 bases and at J to 2 bases, leaving 5 bases not matched to a gene. The CDR3 sequence is 15 residues long. The CDR3 reads CASSETAGGNYGYTF. DNA of the CDR3: TGTGCCAGCAGTGAGACGGCAGGGGGCAACTATGGCTACACCTTC.

The chain links TRBV19 to TRBJ2-3, with 11 bases fitting TRBD2. With V trimmed by 8 bases and J by 4 bases, 5 bases remained unmatched. Germline-derived CDR1 and CDR2 are LNHDA and SQIVND (reference sequence). The CDR3 loop spans 14 amino acids. CDR3 region: CASFSGRAADTQYF. For the CDR3, the DNA is TGTGCCAGTTTTAGCGGGAGGGCCGCAGATACGCAGTATTTT.

This chain links TRBV6-5 with TRBJ2-7; 7 bases map to TRBD1. This CDR3 has 14 amino acids. V was pared by 7 bases and J by 2 bases, with 8 bases of the junction left unmatched. The germline CDR1 and CDR2 sequences are MNHEY and SVGAGI. CDR3 DNA: TGTGCCAGCAAATCCGGGACAGCTACCTACGAGCAGTACTTC. The encoded protein is CASKSGTATYEQYF.

V and J are TRBV6-5 and TRBJ2-3, with a tentative D call TRBD2 (6 bases). CDR3 size: 12 residues. The germline V gene encodes CDR1 MNHEY and CDR2 SVGAGI. V dropped 6 bases and J dropped 5 bases, with 9 bases sitting between them. CDR3 DNA sequence: TGTGCCAGCAGGGGGGGTGGAGATACGCAGTATTTT. Residues: CASRGGGDTQYF.